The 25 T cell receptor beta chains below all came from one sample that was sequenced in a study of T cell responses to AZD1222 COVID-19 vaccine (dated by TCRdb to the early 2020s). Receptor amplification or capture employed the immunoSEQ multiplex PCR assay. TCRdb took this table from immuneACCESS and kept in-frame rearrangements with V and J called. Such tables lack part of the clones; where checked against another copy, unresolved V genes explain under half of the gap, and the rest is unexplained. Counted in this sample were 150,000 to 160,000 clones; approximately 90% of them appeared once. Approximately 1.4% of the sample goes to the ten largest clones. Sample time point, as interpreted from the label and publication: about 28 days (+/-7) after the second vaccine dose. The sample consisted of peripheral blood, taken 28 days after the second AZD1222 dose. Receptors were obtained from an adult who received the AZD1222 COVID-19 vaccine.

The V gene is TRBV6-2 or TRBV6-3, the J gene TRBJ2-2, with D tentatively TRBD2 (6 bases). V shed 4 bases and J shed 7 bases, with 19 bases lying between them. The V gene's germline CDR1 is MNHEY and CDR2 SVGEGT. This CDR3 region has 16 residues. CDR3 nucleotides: TGTGCCAGCAGTTTTTCCTCCGGGACTCTATACGGGGAGCTGTTTTTT. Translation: CASSFSSGTLYGELFF.

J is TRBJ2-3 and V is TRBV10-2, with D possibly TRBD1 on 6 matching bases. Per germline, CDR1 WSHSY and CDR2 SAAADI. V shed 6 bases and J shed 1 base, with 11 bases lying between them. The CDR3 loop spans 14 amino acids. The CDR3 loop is CASSPGHRTDTQYF. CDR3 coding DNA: TGCGCCAGCAGCCCGGGACACCGCACAGATACGCAGTATTTT.

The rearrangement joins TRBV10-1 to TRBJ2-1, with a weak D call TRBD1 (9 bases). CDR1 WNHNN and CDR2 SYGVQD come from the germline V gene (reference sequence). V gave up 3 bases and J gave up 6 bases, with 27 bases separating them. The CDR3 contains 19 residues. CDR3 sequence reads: CASSESTGGPGTSFNEQFF. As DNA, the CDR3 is TGCGCCAGCAGTGAATCGACAGGGGGGCCTGGGACTAGTTTCAATGAGCAGTTCTTC.

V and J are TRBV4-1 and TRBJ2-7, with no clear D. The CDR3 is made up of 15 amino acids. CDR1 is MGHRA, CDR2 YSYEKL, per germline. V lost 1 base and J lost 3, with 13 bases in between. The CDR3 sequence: CASSQATSSGYEQYF. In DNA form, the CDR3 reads TGCGCCAGCAGCCAAGCCACTTCCTCTGGCTACGAGCAGTACTTC.

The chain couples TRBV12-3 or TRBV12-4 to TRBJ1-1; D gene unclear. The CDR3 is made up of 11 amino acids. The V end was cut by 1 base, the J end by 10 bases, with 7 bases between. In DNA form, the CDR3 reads TGTGCCAGCAGTTTAGGTGGGCGAGCTTTCTTT. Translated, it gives CASSLGGRAFF.

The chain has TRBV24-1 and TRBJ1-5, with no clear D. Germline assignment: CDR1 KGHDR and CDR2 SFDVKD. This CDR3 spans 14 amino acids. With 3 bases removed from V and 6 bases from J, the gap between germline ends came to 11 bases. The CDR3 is CATSDPPAGQPQHF. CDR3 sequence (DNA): TGTGCCACCAGTGATCCGCCTGCGGGTCAGCCCCAGCATTTT.

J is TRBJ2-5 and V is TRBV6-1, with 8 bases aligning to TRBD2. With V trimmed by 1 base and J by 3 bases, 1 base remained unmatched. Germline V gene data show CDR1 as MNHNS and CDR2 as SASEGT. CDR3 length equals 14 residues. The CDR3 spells CASSEELAEETQYF. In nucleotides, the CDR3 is TGTGCCAGCAGTGAAGAACTAGCGGAAGAGACCCAGTACTTC.

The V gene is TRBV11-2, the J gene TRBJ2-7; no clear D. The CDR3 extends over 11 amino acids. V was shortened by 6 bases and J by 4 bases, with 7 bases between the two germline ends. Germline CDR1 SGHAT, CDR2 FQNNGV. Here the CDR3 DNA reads TGTGCCAGCAGTGAGAGGTACGAGCAGTACTTC. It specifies CASSERYEQYF.

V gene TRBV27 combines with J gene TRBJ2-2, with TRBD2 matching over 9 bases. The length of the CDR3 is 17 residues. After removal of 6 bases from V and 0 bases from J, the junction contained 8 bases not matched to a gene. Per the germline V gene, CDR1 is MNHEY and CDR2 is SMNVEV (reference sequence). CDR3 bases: TGTGCCAGCAGCACCCCGGGACTAGCAACGAACACCGGGGAGCTGTTTTTT. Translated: CASSTPGLATNTGELFF.

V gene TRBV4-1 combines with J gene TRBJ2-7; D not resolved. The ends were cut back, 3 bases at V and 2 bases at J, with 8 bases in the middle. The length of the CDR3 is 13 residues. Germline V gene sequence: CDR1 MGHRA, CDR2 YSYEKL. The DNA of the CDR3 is TGCGCCAGCAGCCACCTCCCAGCCTACGAGCAGTACTTC. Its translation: CASSHLPAYEQYF.

The CDR3 protein is CASSLTALRRTIYF. The CDR3, as DNA: TGTGCCAGCAGTCTGACGGCGTTAAGAAGGACCATATATTTT. The chain employs TRBV28 and TRBJ1-3; D gene unclear. The CDR3 is 14 residues long. The V and J ends lost 5 bases and 10 bases respectively, with 18 bases between them. The germline V gene encodes CDR1 MDHEN and CDR2 SYDVKM.

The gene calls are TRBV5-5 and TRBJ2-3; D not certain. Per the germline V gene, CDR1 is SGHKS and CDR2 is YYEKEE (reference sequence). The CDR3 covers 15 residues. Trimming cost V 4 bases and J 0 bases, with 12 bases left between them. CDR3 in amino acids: CASSPRSPSTDTQYF. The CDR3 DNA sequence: TGTGCCAGCAGCCCGAGAAGCCCGAGCACAGATACGCAGTATTTT.

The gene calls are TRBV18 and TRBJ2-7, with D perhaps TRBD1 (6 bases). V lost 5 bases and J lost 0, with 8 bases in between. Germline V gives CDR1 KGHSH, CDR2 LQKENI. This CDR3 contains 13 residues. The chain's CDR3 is CASSSQGSYEQYF. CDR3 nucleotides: TGTGCCAGCTCATCACAGGGCTCCTACGAGCAGTACTTC.

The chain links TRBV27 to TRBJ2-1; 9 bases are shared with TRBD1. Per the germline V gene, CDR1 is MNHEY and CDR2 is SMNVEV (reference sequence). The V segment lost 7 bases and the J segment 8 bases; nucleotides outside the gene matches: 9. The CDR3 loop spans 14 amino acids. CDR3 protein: CASKYRTGDDEQFF. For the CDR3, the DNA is TGTGCCAGCAAATACAGGACAGGGGATGATGAGCAGTTCTTC.

The CDR3 spells CASSDRLNTEAFF. The CDR3 DNA reads as TGTGCCAGCAGTGACAGGTTGAACACTGAAGCTTTCTTT. The rearrangement links TRBV2 to TRBJ1-1; no clear D gene. The CDR3 contains 13 residues. Per the germline V gene, CDR1 is SNHLY and CDR2 is FYNNEI. Between the trimmed V and J ends, which lost 3 bases and 0 bases, there was a span of 5 bases.

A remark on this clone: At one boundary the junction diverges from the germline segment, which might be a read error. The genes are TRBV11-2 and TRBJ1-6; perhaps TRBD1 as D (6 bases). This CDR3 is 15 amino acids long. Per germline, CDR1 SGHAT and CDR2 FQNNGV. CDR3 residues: CASCFSVTGGSPLHF. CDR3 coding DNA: TGTGCCAGCTGCTTTAGTGTGACAGGAGGTTCACCCCTCCACTTT.

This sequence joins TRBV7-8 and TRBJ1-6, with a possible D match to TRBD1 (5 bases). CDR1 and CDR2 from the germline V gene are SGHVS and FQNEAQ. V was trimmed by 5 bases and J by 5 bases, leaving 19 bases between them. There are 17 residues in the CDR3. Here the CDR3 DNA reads TGTGCCAGCAGCCCTGAGATCGGGGCGCGGGATAATTCACCCCTCCACTTT. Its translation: CASSPEIGARDNSPLHF.

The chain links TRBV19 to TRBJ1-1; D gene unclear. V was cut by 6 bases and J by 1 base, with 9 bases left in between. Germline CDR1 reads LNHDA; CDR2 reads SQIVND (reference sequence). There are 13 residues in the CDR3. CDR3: CASRMGKNTEAFF. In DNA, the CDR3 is TGTGCCAGTAGGATGGGGAAGAACACTGAAGCTTTCTTT.

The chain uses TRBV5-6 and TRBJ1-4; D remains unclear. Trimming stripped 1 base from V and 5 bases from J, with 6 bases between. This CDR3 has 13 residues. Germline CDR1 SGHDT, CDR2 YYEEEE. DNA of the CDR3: TGTGCCAGCAGCTTGTACCTCAATGAAAAACTGTTTTTT. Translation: CASSLYLNEKLFF.

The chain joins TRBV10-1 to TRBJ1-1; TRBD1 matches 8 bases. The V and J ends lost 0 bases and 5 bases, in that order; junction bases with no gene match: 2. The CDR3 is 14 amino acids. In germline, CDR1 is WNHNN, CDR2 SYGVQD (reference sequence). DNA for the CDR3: TGCGCCAGCAGTGAGTCGGGGGACAGGACTGAAGCTTTCTTT. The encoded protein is CASSESGDRTEAFF.

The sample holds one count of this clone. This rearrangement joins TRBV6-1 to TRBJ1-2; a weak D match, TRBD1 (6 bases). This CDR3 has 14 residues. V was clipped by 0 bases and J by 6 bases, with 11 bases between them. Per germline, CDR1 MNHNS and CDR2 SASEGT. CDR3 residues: CASSEAWQGNGYTF. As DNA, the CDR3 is TGTGCCAGCAGTGAAGCGTGGCAGGGGAATGGCTACACCTTC.

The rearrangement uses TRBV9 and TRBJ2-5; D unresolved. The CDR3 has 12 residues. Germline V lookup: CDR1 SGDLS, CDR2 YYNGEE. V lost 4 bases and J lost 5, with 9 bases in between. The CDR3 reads CASSPDSETQYF. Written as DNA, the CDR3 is TGTGCCAGCAGCCCCGATAGTGAGACCCAGTACTTC.

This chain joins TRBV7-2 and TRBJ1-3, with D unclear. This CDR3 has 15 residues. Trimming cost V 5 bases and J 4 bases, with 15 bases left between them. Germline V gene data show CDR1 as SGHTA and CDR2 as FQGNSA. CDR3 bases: TGTGCCAGCAGCCGCGACTCGGGAGGCGGAAACACCATATATTTT. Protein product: CASSRDSGGGNTIYF.

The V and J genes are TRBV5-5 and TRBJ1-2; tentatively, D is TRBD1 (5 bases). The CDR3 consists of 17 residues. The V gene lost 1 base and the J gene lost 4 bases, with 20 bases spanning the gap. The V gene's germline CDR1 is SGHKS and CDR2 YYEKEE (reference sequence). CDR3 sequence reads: CASSLLGTPSPGYGYTF. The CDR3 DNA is TGTGCCAGCAGCTTGTTGGGGACTCCCTCGCCGGGCTATGGCTACACCTTC.

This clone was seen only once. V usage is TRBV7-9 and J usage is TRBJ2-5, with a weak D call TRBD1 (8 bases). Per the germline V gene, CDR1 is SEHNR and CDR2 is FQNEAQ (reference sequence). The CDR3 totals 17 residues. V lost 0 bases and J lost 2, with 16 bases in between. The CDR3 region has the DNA TGTGCCAGCAGCTTAGCTCGGACAGGGAGGGGGCAAGAGACCCAGTACTTC. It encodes CASSLARTGRGQETQYF.